The 17 T cell receptor beta chains reported below all come from one sample, sequenced in a study of PD-1 blockade in classical Hodgkin lymphoma. Relapses following autologous stem cell transplantation were seen in all patients, with brentuximab vedotin exposure varying. This table comes from immunoSEQ multiplex PCR, and its TCRdb copy is limited to in-frame clones, with some not included. Of under 15,000 clones listed, roughly 84% are singletons. Sequenced material: peripheral blood mononuclear cells (PBMCs), taken at baseline. The receptor source for this set is a human donor with classical Hodgkin lymphoma.

The chain carries TRBV7-2 and TRBJ2-1; 11 bases fit TRBD2. Germline V lookup: CDR1 SGHTA, CDR2 FQGNSA. The V and J ends lost 5 bases and 9 bases, in that order; junction bases with no gene match: 9. This CDR3 is built from 15 residues. The CDR3 DNA reads as TGTGCCAGCAGCCGGATTAGCGGGAGGGTAAGTGAGCAGTTCTTC. Protein sequence: CASSRISGRVSEQFF.

V is TRBV7-9 and J is TRBJ1-1, with 7 bases lining up with TRBD1. Germline V CDR1 and CDR2: SEHNR, FQNEAQ (reference sequence). The junction had 4 bases not matched to a gene; V was cut back by 5 bases and J by 4 bases. This CDR3 contains 13 residues. The CDR3 loop reads CASSLGTVTEAFF. In nucleotides, the CDR3 is TGTGCCAGCAGCCTCGGGACAGTCACTGAAGCTTTCTTT. Together with reference TRBV7-9 and TRBJ1-1, the CDR3 gives the full variable domain: DTGVSQNPRHKITKRGQNVTFRCDPISEHNRLYWYRQTLGQGPEFLTYFQNEAQLEKSRLLSDRFSAERPKGSFSTLEIQRTEQGDSAMYLCASSLGTVTEAFFGQGTRLTVV.

For the CDR3, the DNA is TGTGCCACCAGCAGAGATTTGAGTTCAACTAATGAAAAACTGTTTTTT. It is translated as CATSRDLSSTNEKLFF. The chain employs TRBV15 and TRBJ1-4, with D uncertain. Germline CDR1 LNHNV, CDR2 YYDKDF (reference sequence). V dropped 0 bases and J dropped 0 bases, with 8 bases sitting between them. This CDR3 comprises 16 residues.

This chain connects TRBV4-2 to TRBJ2-2; maybe TRBD2 (5 bases). Germline values: CDR1 LGHNA, CDR2 YNFKEQ. This CDR3 spans 17 amino acids. The V and J ends lost 5 bases and 0 bases respectively, with 16 bases between them. The CDR3 reads CASSLASGRTNTGELFF. DNA for the CDR3: TGTGCCAGCAGCTTAGCGTCTGGCCGAACGAACACCGGGGAGCTGTTTTTT.

The chain uses TRBV28 and TRBJ2-1, with 12 bases lining up with TRBD2. With 6 bases clipped from V and 1 base from J, the junction kept 13 bases outside the gene matches. CDR1 is MDHEN and CDR2 is SYDVKM in the germline V gene. This CDR3 is built from 19 residues. CDR3 region: CASRLAGGRGFNSYNEQFF. The CDR3 DNA sequence: TGTGCCAGCAGACTAGCGGGAGGCAGGGGCTTTAATTCCTACAATGAGCAGTTCTTC.

V gene TRBV20-1 combines with J gene TRBJ2-1, with TRBD2 matching over 7 bases. The CDR3 runs 11 residues. The trim removed 3 bases at V and 7 bases at J, leaving 0 bases unmatched. The germline V gene encodes CDR1 DFQATT and CDR2 SNEGSKA (reference sequence). This chain's CDR3 is CSASGGNEQFF. CDR3 nucleotide sequence: TGCAGTGCTAGCGGGGGGAATGAGCAGTTCTTC.

The gene calls are TRBV5-1 and TRBJ2-7; a weak D match, TRBD1 (6 bases). Germline CDR1 and CDR2: SGHRS and YFSETQ. The CDR3 contains 15 residues. Trimming removed 0 bases from V and 4 bases from J, with 14 bases in between. CDR3 nucleotide sequence: TGCGCCAGCAGCTTGGCCACAGGGAACGGATACGAGCAGTACTTC. The encoded protein is CASSLATGNGYEQYF.

The V and J genes are TRBV5-1 and TRBJ1-5; a possible D gene is TRBD1 (5 bases). Germline assignment: CDR1 SGHRS and CDR2 YFSETQ. The V gene lost 0 bases and the J gene lost 5 bases, with 6 bases spanning the gap. This CDR3 region has 13 residues. CDR3 protein: CASSLGRDQPQHF. CDR3 DNA sequence: TGCGCCAGCAGCTTGGGCAGGGATCAGCCCCAGCATTTT.

The rearrangement joins TRBV11-3 to TRBJ1-6; 9 nucleotides agree with TRBD1. The J segment lost 5 bases and the V segment lost 0 bases, leaving 5 bases of the junction unmatched. Germline V gene lookup returns CDR1 SGHNT and CDR2 YENEEA. There are 17 residues in the CDR3. For the CDR3, the DNA is TGTGCCAGCAGCTTAGAGAGGACAGGGGAGAATAATTCACCCCTCCACTTT. Protein product: CASSLERTGENNSPLHF.

In its sample, this clone was seen once. The rearrangement joins TRBV6-5 to TRBJ1-4; unclear D gene. The CDR3 is made up of 13 amino acids. With 1 base removed from V and 5 bases from J, the gap between germline ends came to 5 bases. CDR1 MNHEY and CDR2 SVGAGI come from the germline V gene. CDR3 sequence reads: CASSYFANEKLFF. As DNA, the CDR3 is TGTGCCAGCAGTTACTTCGCGAATGAAAAACTGTTTTTT.

J is TRBJ1-1 and V is TRBV12-2. TRBV12-2 is a pseudogene. CDR3 length equals 13 residues. As DNA, the CDR3 is TGTGCAAGTCGCTACCGCGCGAACACTGAAGCTTTCTTT. Protein product: CASRYRANTEAFF.

The V gene is TRBV7-2, the J gene TRBJ2-5; D gene uncertain. Trimming cost V 5 bases and J 5 bases, with 6 bases left between them. CDR1 is SGHTA and CDR2 is FQGNSA in the germline V gene. The CDR3 spans 11 residues. The chain's CDR3 is CASSLIETQYF. The CDR3 bases are TGTGCCAGCAGCCTAATTGAGACCCAGTACTTC.

This chain connects TRBV7-9 to TRBJ2-2; 10 bases map to TRBD2. Unmatched junction bases numbered 15, after V lost 5 bases and J lost 3 bases. Per germline, CDR1 SEHNR and CDR2 FQNEAQ (reference sequence). The CDR3 is 19 residues long. The CDR3 nucleotides read TGTGCCAGCAGCCCCGATCTAGCGGGGGCTAAAAGGGACACCGGGGAGCTGTTTTTT. Translation: CASSPDLAGAKRDTGELFF.

The chain couples TRBV4-3 to TRBJ2-5; 7 nucleotides align to TRBD2. There are 16 residues in the CDR3. V lost 1 base, J lost 5 bases, and 10 bases stayed unmatched. Germline V gives CDR1 LGHNA, CDR2 YSLEER. The CDR3 reads CASSQGGEGRLETQYF. The CDR3 DNA is TGCGCCAGCAGCCAAGGGGGGGAGGGGCGCCTGGAGACCCAGTACTTC.

The chain couples TRBV30 to TRBJ1-4; 7 positions agree with TRBD1. Germline assignment: CDR1 GTSNPN and CDR2 SVGIG (reference sequence). The CDR3 extends over 13 amino acids. With V trimmed by 3 bases and J by 4 bases, 2 bases remained unmatched. The CDR3 loop is CAWRAGGNEKLFF. The CDR3 region has the DNA TGTGCCTGGAGGGCAGGGGGTAATGAAAAACTGTTTTTT.

The chain combines TRBV5-1 with TRBJ1-1, with D uncertain. Trimming took off 0 bases at V and 0 bases at J, with 6 bases between the two ends. Germline V lookup: CDR1 SGHRS, CDR2 YFSETQ. The CDR3 is 14 residues long. The chain's CDR3 is CASSLGRLNTEAFF. CDR3 DNA: TGCGCCAGCAGCTTGGGCAGACTGAACACTGAAGCTTTCTTT.

The CDR3 is CASSLRGSMNTEAFF. The CDR3 bases are TGTGCCAGCAGCTTGCGAGGGAGCATGAACACTGAAGCTTTCTTT. The chain uses TRBV5-5 and TRBJ1-1; D call uncertain. The ends were cut back, 1 base at V and 0 bases at J, with 10 bases in the middle. CDR1 is SGHKS and CDR2 is YYEKEE in the germline V gene (reference sequence). The CDR3 extends over 15 amino acids.